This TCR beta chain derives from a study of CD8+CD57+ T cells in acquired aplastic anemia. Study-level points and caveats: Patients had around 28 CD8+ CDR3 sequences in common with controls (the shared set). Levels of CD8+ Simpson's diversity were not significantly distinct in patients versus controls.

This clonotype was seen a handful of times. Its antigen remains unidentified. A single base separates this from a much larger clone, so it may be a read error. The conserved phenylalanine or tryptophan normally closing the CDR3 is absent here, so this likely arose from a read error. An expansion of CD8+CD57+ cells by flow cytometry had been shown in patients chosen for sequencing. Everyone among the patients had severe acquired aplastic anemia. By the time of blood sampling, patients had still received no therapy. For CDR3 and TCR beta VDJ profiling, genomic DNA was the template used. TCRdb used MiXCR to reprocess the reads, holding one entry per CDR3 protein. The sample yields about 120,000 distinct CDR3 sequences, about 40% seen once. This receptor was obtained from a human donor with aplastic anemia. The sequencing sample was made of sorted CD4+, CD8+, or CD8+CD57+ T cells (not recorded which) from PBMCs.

CDR3 amino acids: CASSYSGGSSYNSPLHL. The CDR3 nucleotides are TGTGCCAGCAGTTACTCGGGGGGGAGCTCCTATAATTCACCCCTCCACCTT. The chain links TRBV6-5 to TRBJ1-6, with a tentative D call TRBD1 (5 bases). V was trimmed by 0 bases and J by 0 bases, leaving 9 bases between them. The CDR3 has 17 amino acids. CDR1 and CDR2 from the germline V gene are MNHEY and SVGAGI.